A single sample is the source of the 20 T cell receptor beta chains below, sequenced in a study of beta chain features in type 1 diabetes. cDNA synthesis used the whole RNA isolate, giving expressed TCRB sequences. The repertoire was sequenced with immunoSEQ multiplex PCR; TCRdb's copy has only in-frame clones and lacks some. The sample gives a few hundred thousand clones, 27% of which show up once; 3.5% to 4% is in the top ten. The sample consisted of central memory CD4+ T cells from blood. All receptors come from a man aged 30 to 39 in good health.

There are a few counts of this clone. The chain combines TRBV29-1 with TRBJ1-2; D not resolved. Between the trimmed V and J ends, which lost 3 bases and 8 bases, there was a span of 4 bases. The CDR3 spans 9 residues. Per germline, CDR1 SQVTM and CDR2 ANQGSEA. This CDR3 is CSVDEGYTF. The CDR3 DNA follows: TGCAGCGTTGATGAAGGCTACACCTTC.

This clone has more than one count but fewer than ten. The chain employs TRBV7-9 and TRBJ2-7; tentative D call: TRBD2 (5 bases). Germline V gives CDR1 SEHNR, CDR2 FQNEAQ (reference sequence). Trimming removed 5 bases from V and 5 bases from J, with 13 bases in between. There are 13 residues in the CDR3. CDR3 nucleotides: TGTGCCAGCAGCCCGAGGGTCAGGAACGAGCAGTACTTC. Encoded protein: CASSPRVRNEQYF. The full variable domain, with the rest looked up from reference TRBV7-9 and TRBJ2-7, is DTGVSQNPRHKITKRGQNVTFRCDPISEHNRLYWYRQTLGQGPEFLTYFQNEAQLEKSRLLSDRFSAERPKGSFSTLEIQRTEQGDSAMYLCASSPRVRNEQYFGPGTRLTVT.

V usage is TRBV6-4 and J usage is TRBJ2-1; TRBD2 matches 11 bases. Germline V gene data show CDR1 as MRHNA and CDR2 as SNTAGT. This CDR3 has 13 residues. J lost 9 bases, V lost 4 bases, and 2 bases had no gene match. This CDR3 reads CASSGLAGIEQFF. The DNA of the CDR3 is TGTGCCAGCAGTGGACTAGCGGGGATTGAGCAGTTCTTC.

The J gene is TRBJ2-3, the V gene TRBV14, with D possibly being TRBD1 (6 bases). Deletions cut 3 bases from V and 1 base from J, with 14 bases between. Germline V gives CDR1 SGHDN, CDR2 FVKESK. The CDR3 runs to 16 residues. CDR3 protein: CASSQPWTEGTDTQYF. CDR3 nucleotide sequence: TGTGCCAGCAGCCAGCCCTGGACAGAAGGCACAGATACGCAGTATTTT.

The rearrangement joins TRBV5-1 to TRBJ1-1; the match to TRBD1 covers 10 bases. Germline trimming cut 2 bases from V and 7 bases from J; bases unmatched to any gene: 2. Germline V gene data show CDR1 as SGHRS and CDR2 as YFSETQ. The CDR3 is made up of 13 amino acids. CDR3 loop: CASSFRDRGEAFF. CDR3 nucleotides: TGCGCCAGCAGCTTCCGGGACAGGGGTGAAGCTTTCTTT.

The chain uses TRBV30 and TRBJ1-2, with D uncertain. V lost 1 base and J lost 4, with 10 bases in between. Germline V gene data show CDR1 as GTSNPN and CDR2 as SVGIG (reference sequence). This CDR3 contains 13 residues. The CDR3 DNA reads TGTGCCTGGAGTGACGACGCACTCTATGGCTACACCTTC. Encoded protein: CAWSDDALYGYTF.

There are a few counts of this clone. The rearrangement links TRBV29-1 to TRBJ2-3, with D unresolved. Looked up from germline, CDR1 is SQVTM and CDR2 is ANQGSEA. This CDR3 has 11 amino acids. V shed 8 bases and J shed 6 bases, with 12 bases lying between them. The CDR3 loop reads CSPAWGDTQYF. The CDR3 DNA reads TGCAGCCCCGCGTGGGGTGATACGCAGTATTTT.

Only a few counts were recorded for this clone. Here the CDR3 DNA reads TGTGCCAGCAGTCGAGGGGGGGCGTCGGGAGATACGCAGTATTTT. Protein sequence: CASSRGGASGDTQYF. The chain has TRBV28 and TRBJ2-3, with TRBD2 as a possible D gene (7 bases). Germline lookup yields CDR1 MDHEN and CDR2 SYDVKM. Between the trimmed V and J ends, which lost 5 bases and 5 bases, there was a span of 17 bases. This CDR3 contains 15 residues.

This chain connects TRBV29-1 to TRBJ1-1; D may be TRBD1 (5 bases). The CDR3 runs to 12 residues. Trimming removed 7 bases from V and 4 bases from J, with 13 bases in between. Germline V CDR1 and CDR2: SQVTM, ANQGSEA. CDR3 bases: TGCAGCGGTGCACAGGAGAGCACTGAAGCTTTCTTT. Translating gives CSGAQESTEAFF.

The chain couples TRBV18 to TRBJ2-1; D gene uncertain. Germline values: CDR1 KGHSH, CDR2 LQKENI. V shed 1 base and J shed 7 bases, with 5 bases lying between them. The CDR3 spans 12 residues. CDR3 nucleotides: TGTGCCAGCTCACCACAAGGGAATGAGCAGTTCTTC. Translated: CASSPQGNEQFF. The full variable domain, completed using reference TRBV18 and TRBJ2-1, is NAGVMQNPRHLVRRRGQEARLRCSPMKGHSHVYWYRQLPEEGLKFMVYLQKENIIDESGMPKERFSAEFPKEGPSILRIQQVVRGDSAAYFCASSPQGNEQFFGPGTRLTVL.

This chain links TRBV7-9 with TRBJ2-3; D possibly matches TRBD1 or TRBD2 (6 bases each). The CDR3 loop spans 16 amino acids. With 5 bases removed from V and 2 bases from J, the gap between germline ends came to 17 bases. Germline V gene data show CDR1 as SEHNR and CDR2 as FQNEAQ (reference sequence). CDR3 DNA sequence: TGTGCCAGCAGCCCCGGGGGCACAGGAAACACAGATACGCAGTATTTT. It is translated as CASSPGGTGNTDTQYF.

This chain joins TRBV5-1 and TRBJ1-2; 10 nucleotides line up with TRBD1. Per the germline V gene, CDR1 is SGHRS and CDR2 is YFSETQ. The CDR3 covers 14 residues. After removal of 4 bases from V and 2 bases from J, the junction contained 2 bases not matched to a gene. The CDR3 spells CASSTTGGNYGYTF. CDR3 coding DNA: TGCGCCAGCAGCACGACAGGGGGCAACTATGGCTACACCTTC.

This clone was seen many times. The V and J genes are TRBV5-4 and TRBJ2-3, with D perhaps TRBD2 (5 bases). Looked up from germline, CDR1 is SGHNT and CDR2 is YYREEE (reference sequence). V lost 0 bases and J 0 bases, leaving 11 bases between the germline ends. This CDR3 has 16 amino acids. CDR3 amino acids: CASSLGVQRSTDTQYF. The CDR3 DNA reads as TGTGCCAGCAGCTTGGGTGTGCAGCGGAGCACAGATACGCAGTATTTT.

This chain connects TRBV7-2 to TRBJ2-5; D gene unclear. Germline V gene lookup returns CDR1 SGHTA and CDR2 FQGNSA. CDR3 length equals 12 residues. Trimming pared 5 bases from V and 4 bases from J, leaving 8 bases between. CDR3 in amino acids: CASSPILETQYF. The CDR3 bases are TGTGCCAGCAGCCCCATCCTAGAGACCCAGTACTTC.

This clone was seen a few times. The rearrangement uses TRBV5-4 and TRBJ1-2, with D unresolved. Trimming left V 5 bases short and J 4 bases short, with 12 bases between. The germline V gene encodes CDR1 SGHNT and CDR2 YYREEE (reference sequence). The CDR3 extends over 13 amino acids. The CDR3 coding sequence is TGTGCCAGCAGTTCATTGGGTAGCTATGGCTACACCTTC. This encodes CASSSLGSYGYTF.

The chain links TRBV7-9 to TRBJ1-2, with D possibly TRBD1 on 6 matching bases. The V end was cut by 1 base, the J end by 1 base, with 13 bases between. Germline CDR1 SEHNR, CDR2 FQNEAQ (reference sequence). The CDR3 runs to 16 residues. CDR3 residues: CASSLGAGTNNYGYTF. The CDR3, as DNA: TGTGCCAGCAGCTTAGGGGCCGGGACAAATAACTATGGCTACACCTTC.

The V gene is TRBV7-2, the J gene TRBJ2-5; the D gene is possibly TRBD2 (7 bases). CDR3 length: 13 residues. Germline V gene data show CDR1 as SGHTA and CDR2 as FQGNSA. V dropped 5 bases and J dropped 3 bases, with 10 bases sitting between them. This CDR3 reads CASSRGDKETQYF. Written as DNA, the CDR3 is TGTGCCAGCAGCCGGGGGGACAAAGAGACCCAGTACTTC.

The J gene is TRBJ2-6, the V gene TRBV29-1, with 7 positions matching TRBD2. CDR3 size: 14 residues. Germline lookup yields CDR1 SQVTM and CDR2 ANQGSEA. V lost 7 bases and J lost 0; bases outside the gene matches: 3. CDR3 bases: TGCAGCGGTCCTAGCGGCTCTGGGGCCAACGTCCTGACTTTC. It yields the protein CSGPSGSGANVLTF.

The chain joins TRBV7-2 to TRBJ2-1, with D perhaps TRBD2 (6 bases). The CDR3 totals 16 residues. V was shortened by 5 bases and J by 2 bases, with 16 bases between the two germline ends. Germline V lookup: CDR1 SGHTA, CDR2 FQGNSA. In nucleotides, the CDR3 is TGTGCCAGCAGCCCGTACCTAGCGACTACCTACAATGAGCAGTTCTTC. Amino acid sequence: CASSPYLATTYNEQFF.

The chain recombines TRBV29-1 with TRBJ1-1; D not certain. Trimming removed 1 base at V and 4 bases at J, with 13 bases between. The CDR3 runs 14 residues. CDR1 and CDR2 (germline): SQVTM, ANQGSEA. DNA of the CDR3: TGCAGCGTTGAAGTAGGAGGAATTGGCACTGAAGCTTTCTTT. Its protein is CSVEVGGIGTEAFF.